The text below deals with one TCR beta chain. Germline-derived CDR1 and CDR2 are SGHRS and YFSETQ. The CDR3 has 15 residues. V was cut by 0 bases and J by 3 bases, with 12 bases left in between. The sample is drawn from a study of blood T cell repertoires in COVID-19. In the study overall: Some COVID-19 samples were acute and others convalescent; all came from the United States, Italy and Spain. The cDNA or gDNA used as material had been derived from T cells, B-cell-depleted T cells, or PBMCs.

Authors' data handling: By means of reference gene primer amplification, nucleated cell counts were estimated. The data were produced by immunoSEQ multiplex PCR, yet TCRdb's version contains in-frame clones alone and is incomplete. V and J calls and clone size come straight from that table; D and trimming were deduced from the DNA. The table includes about 100,000 clones, about 82% detected once. The gene calls are TRBV5-1 and TRBJ1-1; D possibly corresponds to TRBD1 (6 bases). The source material was peripheral blood. This receptor was taken from a man between 50 and 59 years old with active or convalescent COVID-19. The CDR3 sequence is CASSLAPRGDTEAFF. CDR3 DNA sequence: TGCGCCAGCAGCTTGGCTCCCAGGGGAGACACTGAAGCTTTCTTT.